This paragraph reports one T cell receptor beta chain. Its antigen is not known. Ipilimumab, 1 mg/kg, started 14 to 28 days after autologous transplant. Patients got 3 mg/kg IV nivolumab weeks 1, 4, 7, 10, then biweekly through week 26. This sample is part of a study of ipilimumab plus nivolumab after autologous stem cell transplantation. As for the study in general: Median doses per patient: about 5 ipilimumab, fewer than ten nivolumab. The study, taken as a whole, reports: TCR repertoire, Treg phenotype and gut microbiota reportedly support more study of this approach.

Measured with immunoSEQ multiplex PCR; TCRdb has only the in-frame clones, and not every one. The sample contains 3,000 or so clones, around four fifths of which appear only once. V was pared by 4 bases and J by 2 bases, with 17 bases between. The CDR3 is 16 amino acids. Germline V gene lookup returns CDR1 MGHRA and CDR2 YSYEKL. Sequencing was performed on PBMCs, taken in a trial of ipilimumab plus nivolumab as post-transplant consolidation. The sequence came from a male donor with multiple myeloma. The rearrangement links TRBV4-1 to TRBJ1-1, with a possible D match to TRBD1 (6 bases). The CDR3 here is CASSRATGQLNTEAFF. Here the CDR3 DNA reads TGCGCCAGCAGCCGAGCCACCGGACAGCTAAACACTGAAGCTTTCTTT.